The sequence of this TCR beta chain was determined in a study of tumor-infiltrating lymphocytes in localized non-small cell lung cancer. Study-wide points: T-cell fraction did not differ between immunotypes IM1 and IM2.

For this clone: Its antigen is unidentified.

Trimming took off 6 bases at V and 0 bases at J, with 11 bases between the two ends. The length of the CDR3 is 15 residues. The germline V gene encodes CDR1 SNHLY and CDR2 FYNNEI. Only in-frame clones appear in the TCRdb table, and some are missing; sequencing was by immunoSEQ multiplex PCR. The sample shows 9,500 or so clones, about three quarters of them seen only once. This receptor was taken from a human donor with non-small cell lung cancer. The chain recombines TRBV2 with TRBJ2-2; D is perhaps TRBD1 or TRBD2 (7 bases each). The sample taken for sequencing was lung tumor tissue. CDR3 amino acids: CASRSGGANTGELFF. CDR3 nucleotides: TGTGCCAGCAGATCAGGGGGGGCGAACACCGGGGAGCTGTTTTTT.